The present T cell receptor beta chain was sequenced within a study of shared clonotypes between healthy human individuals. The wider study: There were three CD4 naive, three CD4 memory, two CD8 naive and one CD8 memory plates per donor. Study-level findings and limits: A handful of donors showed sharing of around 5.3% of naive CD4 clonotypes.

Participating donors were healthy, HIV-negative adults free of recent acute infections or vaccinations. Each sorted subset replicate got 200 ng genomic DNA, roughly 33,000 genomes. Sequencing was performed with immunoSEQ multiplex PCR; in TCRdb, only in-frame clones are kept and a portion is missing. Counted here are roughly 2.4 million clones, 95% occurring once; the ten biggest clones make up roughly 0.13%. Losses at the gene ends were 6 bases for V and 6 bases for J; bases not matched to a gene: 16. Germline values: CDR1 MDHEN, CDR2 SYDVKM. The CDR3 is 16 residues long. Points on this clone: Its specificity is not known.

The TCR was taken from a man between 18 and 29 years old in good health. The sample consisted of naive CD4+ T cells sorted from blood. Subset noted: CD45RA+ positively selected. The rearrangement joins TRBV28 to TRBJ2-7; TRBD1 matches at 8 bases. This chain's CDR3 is CASRSTTLDRVSEQYF. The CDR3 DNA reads TGTGCCAGCAGATCTACCACTTTGGACAGGGTCAGCGAGCAGTACTTC.